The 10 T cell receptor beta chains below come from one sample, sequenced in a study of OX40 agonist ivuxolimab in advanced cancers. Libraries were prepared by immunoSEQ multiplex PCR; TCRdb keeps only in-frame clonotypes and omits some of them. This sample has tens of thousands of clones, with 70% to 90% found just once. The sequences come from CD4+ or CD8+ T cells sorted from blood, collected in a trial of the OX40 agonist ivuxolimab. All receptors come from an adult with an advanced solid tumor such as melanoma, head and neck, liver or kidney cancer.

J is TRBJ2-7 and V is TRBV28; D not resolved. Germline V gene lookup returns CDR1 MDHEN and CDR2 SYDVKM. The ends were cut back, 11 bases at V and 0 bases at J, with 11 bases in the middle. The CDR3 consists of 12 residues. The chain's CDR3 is CAAGRRSYEQYF. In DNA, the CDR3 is TGTGCCGCCGGACGGCGCTCCTACGAGCAGTACTTC.

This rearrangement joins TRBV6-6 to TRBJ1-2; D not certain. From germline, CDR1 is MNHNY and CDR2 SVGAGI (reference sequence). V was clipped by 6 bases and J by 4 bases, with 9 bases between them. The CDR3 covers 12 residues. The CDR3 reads CASSSISYGYTF. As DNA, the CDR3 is TGTGCCAGCAGCTCAATTAGCTATGGCTACACCTTC.

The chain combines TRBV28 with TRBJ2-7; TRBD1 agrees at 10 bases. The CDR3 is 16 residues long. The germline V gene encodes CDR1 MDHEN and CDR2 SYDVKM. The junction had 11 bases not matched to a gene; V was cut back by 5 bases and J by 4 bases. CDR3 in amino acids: CASSPHEGQGLYEQYF. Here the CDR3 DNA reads TGTGCCAGCAGTCCCCACGAGGGACAGGGGTTATACGAGCAGTACTTC.

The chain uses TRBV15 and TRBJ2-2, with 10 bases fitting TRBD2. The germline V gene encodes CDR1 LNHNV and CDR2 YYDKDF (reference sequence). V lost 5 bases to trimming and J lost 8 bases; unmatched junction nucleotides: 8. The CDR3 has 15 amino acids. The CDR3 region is CATSSWSSGRGELFF. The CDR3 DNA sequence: TGTGCCACCAGCTCCTGGAGTAGCGGGAGGGGGGAGCTGTTTTTT.

This CDR3 is CATSRAPSGYNEQFF. The CDR3 DNA reads TGTGCCACCAGCAGAGCCCCTAGCGGGTACAATGAGCAGTTCTTC. The rearrangement joins TRBV15 to TRBJ2-1; the match to TRBD2 covers 8 bases. CDR1 LNHNV and CDR2 YYDKDF come from the germline V gene (reference sequence). V shed 1 base, J shed 4 bases, and the junction held 3 bases outside the gene matches. The CDR3 has 15 residues.

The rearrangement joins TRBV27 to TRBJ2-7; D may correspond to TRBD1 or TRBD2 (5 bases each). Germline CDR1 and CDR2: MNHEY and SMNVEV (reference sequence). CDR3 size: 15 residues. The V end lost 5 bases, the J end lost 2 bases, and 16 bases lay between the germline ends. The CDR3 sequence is CASSLQVLGAYEQYF. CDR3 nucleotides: TGTGCCAGCAGTCTCCAGGTCCTGGGGGCCTACGAGCAGTACTTC.

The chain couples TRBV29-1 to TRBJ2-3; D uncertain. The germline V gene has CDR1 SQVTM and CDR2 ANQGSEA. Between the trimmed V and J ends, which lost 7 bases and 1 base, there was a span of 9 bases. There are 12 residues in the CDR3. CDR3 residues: CSAGPRTDTQYF. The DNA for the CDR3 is TGCAGCGCCGGGCCCCGCACAGATACGCAGTATTTT.

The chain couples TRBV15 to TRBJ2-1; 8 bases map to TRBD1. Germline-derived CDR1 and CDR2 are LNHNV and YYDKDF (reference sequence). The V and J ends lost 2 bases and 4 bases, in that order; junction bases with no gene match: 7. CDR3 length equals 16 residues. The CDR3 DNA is TGTGCCACCAGCAGAAAGGGACAGGTTTCTTACAATGAGCAGTTCTTC. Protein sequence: CATSRKGQVSYNEQFF.

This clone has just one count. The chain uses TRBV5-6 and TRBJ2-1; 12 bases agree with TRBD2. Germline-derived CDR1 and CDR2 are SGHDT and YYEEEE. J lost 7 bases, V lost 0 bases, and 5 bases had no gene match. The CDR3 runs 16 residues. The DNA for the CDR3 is TGTGCCAGCAGCTTGGCTCGGACTAGCGGGACAAATGAGCAGTTCTTC. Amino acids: CASSLARTSGTNEQFF. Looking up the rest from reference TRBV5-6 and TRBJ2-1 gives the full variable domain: DAGVTQSPTHLIKTRGQQVTLRCSPKSGHDTVSWYQQALGQGPQFIFQYYEEEERQRGNFPDRFSGHQFPNYSSELNVNALLLGDSALYLCASSLARTSGTNEQFFGPGTRLTVL.

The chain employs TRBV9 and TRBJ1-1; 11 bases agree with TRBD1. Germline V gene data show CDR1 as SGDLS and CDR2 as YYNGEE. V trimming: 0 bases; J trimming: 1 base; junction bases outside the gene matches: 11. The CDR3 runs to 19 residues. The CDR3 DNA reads TGTGCCAGCAGCGTAGATCCATTGGGGACAGGGGGTAGGAACACTGAAGCTTTCTTT. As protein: CASSVDPLGTGGRNTEAFF.